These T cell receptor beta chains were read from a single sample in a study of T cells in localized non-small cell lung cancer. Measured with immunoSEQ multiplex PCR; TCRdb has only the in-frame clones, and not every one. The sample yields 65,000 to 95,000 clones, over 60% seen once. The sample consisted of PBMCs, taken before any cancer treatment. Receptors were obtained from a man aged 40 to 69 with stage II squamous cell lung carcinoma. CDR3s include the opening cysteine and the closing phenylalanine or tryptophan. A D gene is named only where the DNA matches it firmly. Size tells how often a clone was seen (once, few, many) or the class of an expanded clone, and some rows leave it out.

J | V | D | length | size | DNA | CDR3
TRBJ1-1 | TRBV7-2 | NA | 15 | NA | TGTGCCAGCCGAATGGGGCAGTCAATGAACACTGAAGCTTTCTTT | CASRMGQSMNTEAFF
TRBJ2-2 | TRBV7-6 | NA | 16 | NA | TGTGCCAGCAGCGCACGAGCGCTCGACAACACCGGGGAGCTGTTTTTT | CASSARALDNTGELFF
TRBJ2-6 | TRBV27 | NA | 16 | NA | TGTGCCAGCGGGCAGTCAGGAGGTTCTGGGGCCAACGTCCTGACTTTC | CASGQSGGSGANVLTF
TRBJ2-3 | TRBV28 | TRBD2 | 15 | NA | TGTGCCAGCAGTCGAGCGGGAGGCATCACAGATACGCAGTATTTT | CASSRAGGITDTQYF
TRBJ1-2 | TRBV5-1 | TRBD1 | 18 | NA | TGCGCCAGCAGCAGCCGGGCGTATCGGACAGGTCCTAACTATGGCTACACCTTC | CASSSRAYRTGPNYGYTF
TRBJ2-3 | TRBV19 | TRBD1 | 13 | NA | TGTGCCAGTAGCCGAGGGGGCGAAGATACGCAGTATTTT | CASSRGGEDTQYF
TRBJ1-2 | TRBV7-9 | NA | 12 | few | TGTGCCAGCAGCTTAGATTCGGCTGGCTACACCTTC | CASSLDSAGYTF
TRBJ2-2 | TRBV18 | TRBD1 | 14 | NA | TGTGCCAGCTCACCAAAGGGGGCGTCCGGGGAGCTGTTTTTT | CASSPKGASGELFF
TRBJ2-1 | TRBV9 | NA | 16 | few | TGTGCCAGCAGCCCCCATGGGGCAGGAACATACAATGAGCAGTTCTTC | CASSPHGAGTYNEQFF
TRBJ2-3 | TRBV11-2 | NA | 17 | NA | TGTGCCAGCAGCCCAAGGGGGAGCGCGATAAGCACAGATACGCAGTATTTT | CASSPRGSAISTDTQYF
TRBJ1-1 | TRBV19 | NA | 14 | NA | TGTGCCAGTAGTATATGGTCGACTGGCACTGAAGCTTTCTTT | CASSIWSTGTEAFF
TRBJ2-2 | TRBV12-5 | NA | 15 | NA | TGTGCTAGTGGTCCCGCGGGCAGGACGGCCGGGAGGCTGTTTTTT | CASGPAGRTAGRLFF
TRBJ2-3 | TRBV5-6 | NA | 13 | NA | TGTGCCAGCAGCCCCCCCAGCACAGATACGCAGTATTTT | CASSPPSTDTQYF
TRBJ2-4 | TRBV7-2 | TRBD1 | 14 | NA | TGTGCCAGCAGCTCCGGGACAGGGTCTCACATTCAGTACTTC | CASSSGTGSHIQYF
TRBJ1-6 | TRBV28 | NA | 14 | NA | TGTGCCAGCACCGAGGAAATCCTGGATTCACCCCTCCACTTT | CASTEEILDSPLHF
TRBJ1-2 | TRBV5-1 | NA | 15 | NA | TGCGCCAGCAGCCAATACCCAGGGCTTAACTATGGCTACACCTTC | CASSQYPGLNYGYTF
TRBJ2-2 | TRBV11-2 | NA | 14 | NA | TGTGCCAGCAGCTTTACGGGAATTATCGAGGAGCTGTTTTTT | CASSFTGIIEELFF
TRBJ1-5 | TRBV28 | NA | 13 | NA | TGTGCCAGCAGCCCGCAGTCGGATCGGCCCCAGCATTTT | CASSPQSDRPQHF
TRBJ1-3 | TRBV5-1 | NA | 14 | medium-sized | TGCGCCAGCTCCCTCGGGGTTTCTGGAAACACCATATATTTT | CASSLGVSGNTIYF
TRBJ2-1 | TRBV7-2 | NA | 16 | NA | TGTGCCAGCAGCCGCCTCGGAAGTAAACCCAACAATGAGCAGTTCTTC | CASSRLGSKPNNEQFF
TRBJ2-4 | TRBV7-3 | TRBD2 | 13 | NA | TGTGCCAGCAGCTCCGGGACTAGCGGTGAGCAGTACTTC | CASSSGTSGEQYF
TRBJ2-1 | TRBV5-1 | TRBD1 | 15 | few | TGCGCCAGCAGCTTCGGGACAGGGCGCTACAATGAGCAGTTCTTC | CASSFGTGRYNEQFF
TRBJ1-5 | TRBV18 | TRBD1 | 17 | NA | TGTGCCAGCTCACCACGGGACAGGCGTGATAGCAATCAGCCCCAGCATTTT | CASSPRDRRDSNQPQHF
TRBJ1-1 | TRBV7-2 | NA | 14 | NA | TGTGCCAGCAGCAAAGGACAGACGAACACTGAAGCTTTCTTT | CASSKGQTNTEAFF
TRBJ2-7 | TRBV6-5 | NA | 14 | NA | TGTGCCAGCAGTTACTCGCTCCAGGACTACGAGCAGTACTTC | CASSYSLQDYEQYF
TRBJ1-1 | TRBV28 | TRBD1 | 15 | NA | TGTGCCAGCAGTTTCCTACAGGGGGCTGAAACTGAAGCTTTCTTT | CASSFLQGAETEAFF
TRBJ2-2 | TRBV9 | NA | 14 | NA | TGTGCCAGCAGCGTAGGGGGACGGGCCGGGGAGCTGTTTTTT | CASSVGGRAGELFF
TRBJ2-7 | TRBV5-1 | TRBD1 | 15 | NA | TGCGCCAGCAGCGCCCCCGGGACAGGGCACTACGAGCAGTACTTC | CASSAPGTGHYEQYF
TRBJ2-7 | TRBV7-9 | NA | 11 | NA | TGTGCCAGCAGCTTAACCTACGAGCAGTACTTC | CASSLTYEQYF
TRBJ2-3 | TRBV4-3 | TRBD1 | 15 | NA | TGCGCCAGCAGCCAAGACAGGGGGAGCACAGATACGCAGTATTTT | CASSQDRGSTDTQYF
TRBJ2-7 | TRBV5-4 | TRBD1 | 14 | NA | TGTGCCAGCAGCTTGAAGGGGGCCGCCTACGAGCAGTACTTC | CASSLKGAAYEQYF
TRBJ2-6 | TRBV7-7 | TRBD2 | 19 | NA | TGTGCTAGCAGCCAAAACGTTTGGCGGGGGGCCTCTGGGGCCAACGTCCTGACTTTC | CASSQNVWRGASGANVLTF
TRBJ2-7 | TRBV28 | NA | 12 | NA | TGTGCCAGCAGTGACAGCTCCTACGAGCAGTACTTC | CASSDSSYEQYF
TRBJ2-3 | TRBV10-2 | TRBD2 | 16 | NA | TGCGCCATCCTTCCATTTACTAGCGGGAGCGATCATACGCAGTATTTT | CAILPFTSGSDHTQYF
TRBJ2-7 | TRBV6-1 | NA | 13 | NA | TGTGCCAGCAGCTGGGGGGAGAACTACGAGCAGTACTTC | CASSWGENYEQYF
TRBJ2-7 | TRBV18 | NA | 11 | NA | TGTGCCAGCTCCCACGACTACGAGCAGTACTTC | CASSHDYEQYF
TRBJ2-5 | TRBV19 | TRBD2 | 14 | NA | TGTGCCAGTGTCCCGGGGGGGGGCCAAGAGACCCAGTACTTC | CASVPGGGQETQYF
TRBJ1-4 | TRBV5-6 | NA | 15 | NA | TGTGCCAGCAGCCCGGACAGTCGCTCTAATGAAAAACTGTTTTTT | CASSPDSRSNEKLFF
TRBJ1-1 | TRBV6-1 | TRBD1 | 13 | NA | TGTGCCAGCAGCCACCTGCGGGACAGCCAAGCTTTCTTT | CASSHLRDSQAFF
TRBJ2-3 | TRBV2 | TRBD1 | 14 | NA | TGTGCCATCAGAGACAGGGCCCTCACAGATACGCAGTATTTT | CAIRDRALTDTQYF
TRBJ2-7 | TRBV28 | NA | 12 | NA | TGTGCCAGCAACCATAGGGCCTACGAGCAGTACTTC | CASNHRAYEQYF
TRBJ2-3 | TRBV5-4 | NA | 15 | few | TGTGCCAGCAGCTTGGAGGGCACCCGCACAGATACGCAGTATTTT | CASSLEGTRTDTQYF